Listed here are 4 T cell receptor beta chains from one sample, sequenced in a study of response to subunit inactivated influenza vaccine. MiXCR, run by TCRdb on the RT-PCR reads, gives a single entry per CDR3 protein. The repertoire consists of a few hundred thousand distinct CDR3 sequences, with about 11% occurring once and the leading ten covering 8% to 13%. Separately, the same data were catalogued under a study of T cells expressing NK-cell markers. Per that study: With UMIs, 5'RACE template switching was used to make TCR beta cDNA.

This specimen consisted of PBMCs from blood, obtained on the day of vaccination. The receptors derive from a middle-aged man who received an inactivated influenza vaccine.

This clonotype turned up a few times. The chain uses TRBV5-1 and TRBJ1-1, with 7 positions matching TRBD1. CDR3 size: 16 residues. J gave up 1 base and V 4 bases, and 10 bases lay outside the gene matches. CDR1 and CDR2 (germline): SGHRS, YFSETQ. CDR3 sequence: CASSPTAGQRNTEAFF. CDR3 DNA: TGCGCCAGCAGCCCTACGGCGGGACAGAGGAACACTGAAGCTTTCTTT.

This rearrangement joins TRBV19 to TRBJ2-1; TRBD1 or TRBD2 may be the D gene (5 bases each). CDR1 is LNHDA, CDR2 SQIVND, per germline (reference sequence). V was cut by 6 bases and J by 12 bases, with 18 bases left in between. The CDR3 extends over 13 amino acids. The CDR3, as DNA: TGTGCCAGTAGCTCCGGGGCCCTTCGTGGGCAGTTCTTC. It is translated as CASSSGALRGQFF. The entire variable domain, with the rest obtained from reference TRBV19 and TRBJ2-1, is as follows: DGGITQSPKYLFRKEGQNVTLSCEQNLNHDAMYWYRQDPGQGLRLIYYSQIVNDFQKGDIAEGYSVSREKKESFPLTVTSAQKNPTAFYLCASSSGALRGQFFGPGTRLTVL.

This clonotype turned up a few times. The chain links TRBV7-2 to TRBJ2-3; a weak D match, TRBD2 (6 bases). The CDR3 extends over 15 amino acids. The ends were cut back, 5 bases at V and 2 bases at J, with 14 bases in the middle. Looked up from germline, CDR1 is SGHTA and CDR2 is FQGNSA. The CDR3 reads CASSPLGGITDTQYF. CDR3 bases: TGTGCCAGCAGCCCCCTTGGGGGGATCACAGATACGCAGTATTTT.

The table lists this clonotype with a few counts. The J gene is TRBJ2-7, the V gene TRBV5-1; D not resolved. V lost 0 bases and J 4 bases, leaving 14 bases between the germline ends. Germline values: CDR1 SGHRS, CDR2 YFSETQ. The CDR3 extends over 15 amino acids. The CDR3 nucleotides are TGCGCCAGCAGCTTGGACTCCCATCTCATTTACGAGCAGTACTTC. It yields the protein CASSLDSHLIYEQYF.